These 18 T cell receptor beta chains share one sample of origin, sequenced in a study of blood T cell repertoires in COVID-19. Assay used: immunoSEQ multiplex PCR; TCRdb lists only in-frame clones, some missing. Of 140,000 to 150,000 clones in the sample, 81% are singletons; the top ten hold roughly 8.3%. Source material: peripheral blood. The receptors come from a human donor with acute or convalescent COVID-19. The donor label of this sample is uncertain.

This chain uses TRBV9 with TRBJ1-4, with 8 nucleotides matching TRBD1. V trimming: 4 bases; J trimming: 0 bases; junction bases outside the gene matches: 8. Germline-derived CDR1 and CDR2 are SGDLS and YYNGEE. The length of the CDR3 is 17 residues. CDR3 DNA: TGTGCCAGCAGCCTTACTGGACAGGGCACAACTAATGAAAAACTGTTTTTT. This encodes CASSLTGQGTTNEKLFF.

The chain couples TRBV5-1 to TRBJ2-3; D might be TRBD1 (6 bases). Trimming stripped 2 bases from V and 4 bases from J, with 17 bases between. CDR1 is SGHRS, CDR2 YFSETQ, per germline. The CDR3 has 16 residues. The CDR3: CASSFGQSPRSDTQYF. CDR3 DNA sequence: TGCGCCAGCAGCTTTGGACAGTCACCAAGATCAGATACGCAGTATTTT.

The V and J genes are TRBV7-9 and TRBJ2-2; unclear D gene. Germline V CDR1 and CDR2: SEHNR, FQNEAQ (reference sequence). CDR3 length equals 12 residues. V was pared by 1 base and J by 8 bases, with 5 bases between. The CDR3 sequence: CASSLGAGELFF. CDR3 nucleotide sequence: TGTGCCAGCAGCTTAGGAGCAGGGGAGCTGTTTTTT.

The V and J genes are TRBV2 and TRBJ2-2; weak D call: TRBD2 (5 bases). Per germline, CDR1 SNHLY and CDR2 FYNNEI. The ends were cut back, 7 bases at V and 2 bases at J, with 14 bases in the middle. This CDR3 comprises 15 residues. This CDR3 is CASTVGGLNTGELFF. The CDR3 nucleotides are TGTGCCAGCACTGTGGGTGGACTCAACACCGGGGAGCTGTTTTTT.

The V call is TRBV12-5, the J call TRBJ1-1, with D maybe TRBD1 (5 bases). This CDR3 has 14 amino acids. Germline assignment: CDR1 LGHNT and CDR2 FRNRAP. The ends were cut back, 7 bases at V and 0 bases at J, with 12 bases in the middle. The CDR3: CASAPGGVNTEAFF. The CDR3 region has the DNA TGTGCTAGTGCTCCCGGAGGGGTGAACACTGAAGCTTTCTTT.

CDR3 loop: CASRRTGSSYEQYF. The CDR3 DNA is TGTGCCAGCAGGAGGACAGGCAGCTCCTACGAGCAGTACTTC. The J gene is TRBJ2-7, the V gene TRBV2; 7 nucleotides line up with TRBD1. Germline-derived CDR1 and CDR2 are SNHLY and FYNNEI. V trimming: 6 bases; J trimming: 0 bases; junction bases outside the gene matches: 5. The length of the CDR3 is 14 residues.

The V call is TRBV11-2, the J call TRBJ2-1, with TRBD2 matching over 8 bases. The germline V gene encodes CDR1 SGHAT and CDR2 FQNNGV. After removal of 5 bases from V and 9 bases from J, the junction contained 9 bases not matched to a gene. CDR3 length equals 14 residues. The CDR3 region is CASSPWTSLGEQFF. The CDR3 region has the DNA TGTGCCAGCAGCCCGTGGACTAGCTTAGGTGAGCAGTTCTTC.

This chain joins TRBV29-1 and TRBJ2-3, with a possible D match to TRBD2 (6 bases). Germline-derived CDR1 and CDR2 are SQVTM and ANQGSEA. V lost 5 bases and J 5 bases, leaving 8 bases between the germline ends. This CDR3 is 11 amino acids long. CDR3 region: CSVPGGDTQYF. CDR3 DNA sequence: TGCAGCGTTCCCGGGGGAGATACGCAGTATTTT.

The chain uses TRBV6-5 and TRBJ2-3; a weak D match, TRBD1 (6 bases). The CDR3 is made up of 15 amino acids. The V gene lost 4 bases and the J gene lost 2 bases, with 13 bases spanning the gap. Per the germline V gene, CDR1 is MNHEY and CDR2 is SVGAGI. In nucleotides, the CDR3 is TGTGCCAGCAGTTCCCCAGACAGGAACACAGATACGCAGTATTTT. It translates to CASSSPDRNTDTQYF.

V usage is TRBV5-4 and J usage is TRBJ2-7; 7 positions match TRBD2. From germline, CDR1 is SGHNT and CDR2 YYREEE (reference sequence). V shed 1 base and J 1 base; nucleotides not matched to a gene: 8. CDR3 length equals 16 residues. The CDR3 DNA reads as TGTGCCAGCAGCTTGATGGGCGGGGGAGCTTCCTACGAGCAGTACTTC. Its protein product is CASSLMGGGASYEQYF.

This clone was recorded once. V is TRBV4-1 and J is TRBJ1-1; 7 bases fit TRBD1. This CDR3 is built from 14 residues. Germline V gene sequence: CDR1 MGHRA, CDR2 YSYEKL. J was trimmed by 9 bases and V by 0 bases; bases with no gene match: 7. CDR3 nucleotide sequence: TGCGCCAGCAGCCAAGAGCCGACAGGGCGAAAAGCTTTCTTT. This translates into CASSQEPTGRKAFF.

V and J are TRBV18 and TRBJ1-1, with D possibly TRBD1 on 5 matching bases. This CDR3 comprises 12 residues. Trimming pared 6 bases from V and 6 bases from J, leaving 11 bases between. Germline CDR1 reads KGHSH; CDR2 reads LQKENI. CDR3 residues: CASSPDSSEAFF. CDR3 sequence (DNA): TGTGCCAGCTCCCCCGACAGCTCTGAAGCTTTCTTT. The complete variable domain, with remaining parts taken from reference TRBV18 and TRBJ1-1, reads NAGVMQNPRHLVRRRGQEARLRCSPMKGHSHVYWYRQLPEEGLKFMVYLQKENIIDESGMPKERFSAEFPKEGPSILRIQQVVRGDSAAYFCASSPDSSEAFFGQGTRLTVV.

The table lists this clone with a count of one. CDR3 in DNA: TGTGCCAGCAGCCTACAGGAAAACACTGAAGCTTTCTTT. This gives the protein CASSLQENTEAFF. This rearrangement joins TRBV7-6 to TRBJ1-1; tentatively, D is TRBD1 (5 bases). Germline V gene lookup returns CDR1 SGHVS and CDR2 FNYEAQ. The CDR3 has 13 residues. With 5 bases removed from V and 2 bases from J, the gap between germline ends came to 9 bases.

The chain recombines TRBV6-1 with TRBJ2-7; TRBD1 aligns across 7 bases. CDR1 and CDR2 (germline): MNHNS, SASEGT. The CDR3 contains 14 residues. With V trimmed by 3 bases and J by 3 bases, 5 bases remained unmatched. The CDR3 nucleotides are TGTGCCAGCAGTGAGAGGGGACAGCACTACGAGCAGTACGTC. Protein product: CASSERGQHYEQYV.

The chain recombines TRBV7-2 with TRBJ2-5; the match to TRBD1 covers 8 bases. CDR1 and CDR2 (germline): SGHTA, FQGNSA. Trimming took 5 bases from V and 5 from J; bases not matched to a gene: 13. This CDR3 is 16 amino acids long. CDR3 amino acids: CASSPTSGQGGETQYF. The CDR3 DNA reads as TGTGCCAGCAGCCCCACCAGCGGACAGGGTGGGGAGACCCAGTACTTC. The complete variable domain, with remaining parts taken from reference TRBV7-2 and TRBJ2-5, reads GAGVSQSPSNKVTEKGKDVELRCDPISGHTALYWYRQSLGQGLEFLIYFQGNSAPDKSGLPSDRFSAERTGGSVSTLTIQRTQQEDSAVYLCASSPTSGQGGETQYFGPGTRLLVL.

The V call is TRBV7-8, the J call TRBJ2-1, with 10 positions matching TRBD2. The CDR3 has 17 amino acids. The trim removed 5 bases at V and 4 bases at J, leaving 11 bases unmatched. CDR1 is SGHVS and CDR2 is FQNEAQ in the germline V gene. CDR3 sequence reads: CASSLQPPSGGYNEQFF. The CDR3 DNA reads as TGTGCCAGCAGCCTTCAACCCCCTAGCGGGGGTTACAATGAGCAGTTCTTC.

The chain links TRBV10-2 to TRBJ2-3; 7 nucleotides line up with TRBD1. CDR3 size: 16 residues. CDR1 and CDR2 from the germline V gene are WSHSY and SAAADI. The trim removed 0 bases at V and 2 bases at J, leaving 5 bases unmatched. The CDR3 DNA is TGCGCCAGCAGTGAGTCTGGGACAGCGCTCACAGATACGCAGTATTTT. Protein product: CASSESGTALTDTQYF.

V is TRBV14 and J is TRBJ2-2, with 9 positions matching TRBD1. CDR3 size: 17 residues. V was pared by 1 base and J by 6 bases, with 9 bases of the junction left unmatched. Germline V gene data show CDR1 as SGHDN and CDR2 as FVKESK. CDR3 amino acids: CASSQGGQGGEAGELFF. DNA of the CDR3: TGTGCCAGCAGCCAAGGGGGACAGGGCGGTGAAGCCGGGGAGCTGTTTTTT.